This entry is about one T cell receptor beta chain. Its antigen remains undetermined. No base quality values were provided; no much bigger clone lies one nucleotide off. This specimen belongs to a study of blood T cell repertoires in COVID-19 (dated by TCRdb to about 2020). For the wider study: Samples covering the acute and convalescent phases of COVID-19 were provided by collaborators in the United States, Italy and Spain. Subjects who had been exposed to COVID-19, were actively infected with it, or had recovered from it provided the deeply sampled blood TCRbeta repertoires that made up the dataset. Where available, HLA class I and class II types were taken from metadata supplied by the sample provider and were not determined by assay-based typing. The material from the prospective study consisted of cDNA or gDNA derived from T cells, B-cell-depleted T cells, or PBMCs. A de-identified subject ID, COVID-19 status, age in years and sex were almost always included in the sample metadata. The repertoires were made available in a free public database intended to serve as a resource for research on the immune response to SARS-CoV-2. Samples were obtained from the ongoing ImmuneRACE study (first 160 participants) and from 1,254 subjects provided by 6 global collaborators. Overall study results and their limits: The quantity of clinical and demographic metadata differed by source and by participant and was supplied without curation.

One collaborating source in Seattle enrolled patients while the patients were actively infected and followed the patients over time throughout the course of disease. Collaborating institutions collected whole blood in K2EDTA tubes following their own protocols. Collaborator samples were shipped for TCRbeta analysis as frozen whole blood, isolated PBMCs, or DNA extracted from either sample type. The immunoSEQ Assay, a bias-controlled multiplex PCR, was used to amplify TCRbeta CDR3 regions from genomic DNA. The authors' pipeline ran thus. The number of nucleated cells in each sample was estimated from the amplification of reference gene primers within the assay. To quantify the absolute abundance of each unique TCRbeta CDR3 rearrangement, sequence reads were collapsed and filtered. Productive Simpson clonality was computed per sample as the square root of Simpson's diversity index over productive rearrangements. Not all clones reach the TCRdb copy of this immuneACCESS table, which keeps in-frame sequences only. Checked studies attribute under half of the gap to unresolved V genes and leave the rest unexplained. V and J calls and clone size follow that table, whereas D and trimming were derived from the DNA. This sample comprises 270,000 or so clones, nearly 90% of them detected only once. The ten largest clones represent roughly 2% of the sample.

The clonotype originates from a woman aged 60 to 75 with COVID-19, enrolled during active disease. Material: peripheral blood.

The sequence in DNA is TGTGCCAGCAGGCCCCCGGGAGGGGAGGGTAGTCAGCCCCAGCATTTT. It encodes CASRPPGGEGSQPQHF. The V and J genes are TRBV5-8 and TRBJ1-5; a weak D assignment points to TRBD1 (5 bases agree). From its cysteine to its phenylalanine, the CDR3 spans 16 amino acids. Only the CDR3 DNA is retained, 48 bases long and in frame from the first base. Reading the germline V gene gives CDR1 SGHTS and CDR2 YDEGEE. Trimming removed 5 bases from V and 6 bases from J, leaving 21 bases between the germline ends.